A single sample is the source of the 21 T cell receptor beta chains below, sequenced in a study of T-cell reconstitution after alpha-beta-depleted transplantation in children. Library preparation (for TCRbeta) was performed with unique molecular identifiers. MiXCR was run by TCRdb on the PCR reads, yielding one entry per CDR3 protein. Among about 980,000 distinct CDR3 sequences listed, about 29% were seen once. The source material was PBMCs, mostly from graft donor cells, sampled 360 days after TCRalphabeta/CD19-depleted stem cell transplant. The receptors stem from a boy less than two years old who had a stem cell transplant for SCID, so the T cells may come from the graft donor.

This clonotype was recorded a few times. The V call is TRBV20-1, the J call TRBJ2-3, with 7 bases lining up with TRBD2. The length of the CDR3 is 14 residues. Germline CDR1 and CDR2: DFQATT and SNEGSKA (reference sequence). Trimming at V came to 3 bases and at J to 2 bases, leaving 5 bases not matched to a gene. The CDR3, as DNA: TGCAGTGCTAGGAAAGCGGGGAACACAGATACGCAGTATTTT. Translation gives CSARKAGNTDTQYF.

This clonotype was seen more than once but under ten times. The CDR3: CSVGEAPSAGELFF. In nucleotides, the CDR3 is TGCAGCGTTGGGGAAGCCCCCTCCGCCGGGGAGCTGTTTTTT. The V call is TRBV29-1, the J call TRBJ2-2; D is uncertain. The germline CDR1 and CDR2 sequences are SQVTM and ANQGSEA. V shed 4 bases and J shed 6 bases, with 15 bases lying between them. There are 14 residues in the CDR3.

This clonotype appeared a few times. This chain links TRBV24-1 with TRBJ1-1, with 8 bases fitting TRBD1. The V gene end was trimmed by 4 bases and the J gene end by 1 base; junction bases not matched to a gene: 4. The CDR3 length is 15 residues. Germline V gene lookup returns CDR1 KGHDR and CDR2 SFDVKD. DNA for the CDR3: TGTGCCACCAGTGACTCTGACAGGGGGAACACTGAAGCTTTCTTT. Residues: CATSDSDRGNTEAFF.

In its sample, this clonotype was seen a few times. The chain employs TRBV7-9 and TRBJ2-1, with D perhaps assigned TRBD1 or TRBD2 (6 bases each). The V end was cut by 7 bases, the J end by 5 bases, with 21 bases between. Germline values: CDR1 SEHNR, CDR2 FQNEAQ (reference sequence). The CDR3 runs 16 residues. The CDR3 bases are TGTGCCAGCATCCGAGGAGTGGGGGGCCCCAACAATGAGCAGTTCTTC. It encodes CASIRGVGGPNNEQFF.

The rearrangement links TRBV12-3 or TRBV12-4 to TRBJ1-3; a possible D gene is TRBD1 (6 bases). The CDR3 loop spans 15 amino acids. Trimming stripped 5 bases from V and 4 bases from J, with 15 bases between. In DNA, the CDR3 is TGTGCCAGCAGTCCACAGGGTCCTATGGGAAACACCATATATTTT. Its protein is CASSPQGPMGNTIYF.

This rearrangement joins TRBV20-1 to TRBJ2-6; the D is unclear. The CDR3 has 14 residues. Per the germline V gene, CDR1 is DFQATT and CDR2 is SNEGSKA (reference sequence). Trimming removed 3 bases from V and 0 bases from J, with 6 bases in between. The CDR3 DNA is TGCAGTGCTAGGAGGTACTCTGGGGCCAACGTCCTGACTTTC. Translated: CSARRYSGANVLTF.

V is TRBV29-1 and J is TRBJ1-2; 7 bases map to TRBD1. The CDR3 is made up of 15 amino acids. Losses at the gene ends were 6 bases for V and 5 bases for J; bases not matched to a gene: 15. Germline lookup yields CDR1 SQVTM and CDR2 ANQGSEA. The CDR3 DNA is TGCAGCGTGACGACCGACCCCGGGACAGCTTATGGCTACACCTTC. This encodes CSVTTDPGTAYGYTF.

The chain carries TRBV7-2 and TRBJ2-3; no definite D call. The CDR3 sequence is 15 residues long. Trimming shortened V by 5 bases and J by 2 bases, and 14 bases separated the two germline ends. CDR1 is SGHTA and CDR2 is FQGNSA in the germline V gene. Here the CDR3 DNA reads TGTGCCAGCAGCGCCGCCAATCCTCACACAGATACGCAGTATTTT. It yields the protein CASSAANPHTDTQYF.

This chain links TRBV7-9 with TRBJ2-2; 7 nucleotides agree with TRBD1. V trimming: 5 bases; J trimming: 5 bases; junction bases outside the gene matches: 8. Germline V lookup: CDR1 SEHNR, CDR2 FQNEAQ (reference sequence). CDR3 size: 15 residues. The CDR3 sequence: CASSKGDSWTGELFF. The DNA of the CDR3 is TGTGCCAGCAGCAAGGGGGACAGTTGGACCGGGGAGCTGTTTTTT.

The chain carries TRBV12-3 or TRBV12-4 and TRBJ1-1, with D unresolved. This CDR3 region has 11 residues. The germline V and J ends were trimmed by 3 bases and 11 bases, with 10 bases remaining between them. CDR3 bases: TGTGCCAGCAGTTTGCTCGGAGACGCTTTCTTT. It is translated as CASSLLGDAFF.

This clonotype came up a few times. The chain recombines TRBV7-3 with TRBJ2-2, with a possible D match to TRBD1 (5 bases). The CDR3 is 15 residues long. V was pared by 2 bases and J by 4 bases, with 11 bases between. Germline CDR1 and CDR2: SGHTA and FQGTGA. CDR3 nucleotide sequence: TGTGCCAGCAGCTTAGGTCCAGGGCCCACCGGGGAGCTGTTTTTT. Translation: CASSLGPGPTGELFF. Drawing the rest from reference TRBV7-3 and TRBJ2-2, the complete variable domain is GAGVSQTPSNKVTEKGKYVELRCDPISGHTALYWYRQSLGQGPEFLIYFQGTGAADDSGLPNDRFFAVRPEGSVSTLKIQRTERGDSAVYLCASSLGPGPTGELFFGEGSRLTVL.

The J gene is TRBJ1-6, the V gene TRBV12-3 or TRBV12-4, with 7 bases that match TRBD1. Losses at the gene ends were 7 bases for V and 11 bases for J; bases not matched to a gene: 11. This CDR3 has 14 amino acids. CDR3 loop: CASTGGSLNAPLHF. The CDR3 DNA sequence: TGTGCCAGCACAGGGGGGAGTTTGAATGCACCCCTCCACTTT.

In this sample, this clonotype turned up a few times. CDR3 DNA sequence: TGTGCCAGCAGCTCCCCCACTAGCGGGGGGGACTACGAGCAGTACTTC. This sequence encodes CASSSPTSGGDYEQYF. This chain connects TRBV6-1 to TRBJ2-7; TRBD2 agrees at 13 bases. CDR1 and CDR2 from the germline V gene are MNHNS and SASEGT. V lost 6 bases and J lost 3; bases outside the gene matches: 8. This CDR3 is 16 amino acids long.

Concerning this clonotype: This is likely a read error, given that the CDR3 carries no conserved phenylalanine or tryptophan at its end. The V gene is TRBV5-1, the J gene TRBJ2-5, with D tentatively TRBD1 (5 bases). This CDR3 contains 15 residues. Germline V gene data show CDR1 as SGHRS and CDR2 as YFSETQ. V was shortened by 0 bases and J by 4 bases, with 13 bases between the two germline ends. The CDR3 here is CASSLGHPGAETQYS. The CDR3 DNA sequence: TGCGCCAGCAGCTTGGGGCACCCTGGGGCAGAGACCCAGTACTCC.

This clonotype was detected only a few times. The chain joins TRBV27 to TRBJ2-7; 10 bases agree with TRBD1. Germline CDR1 reads MNHEY; CDR2 reads SMNVEV (reference sequence). The CDR3 is made up of 14 amino acids. V shed 6 bases and J 5 bases; nucleotides not matched to a gene: 7. The CDR3 loop is CASRPRDRGHEQYF. In nucleotides, the CDR3 is TGTGCCAGCAGGCCCCGGGACAGGGGACACGAGCAGTACTTC.

In its sample, this clonotype was seen a few times. V gene TRBV2 combines with J gene TRBJ1-2; D remains ambiguous. This CDR3 spans 14 amino acids. Germline values: CDR1 SNHLY, CDR2 FYNNEI. Trimming shortened V by 5 bases and J by 11 bases, and 21 bases separated the two germline ends. The CDR3 DNA reads as TGTGCCAGCAGTACCTTTCCTTGGCAGTTGGCGTACACCTTC. Translation: CASSTFPWQLAYTF.

This chain links TRBV6-2 or TRBV6-3 with TRBJ1-2; D perhaps matches TRBD1 (6 bases). V was clipped by 0 bases and J by 6 bases, with 14 bases between them. The CDR3 consists of 15 residues. The V gene's germline CDR1 is MNHEY and CDR2 SVGEGT. The CDR3 here is CASSYSLGRGDGYTF. The DNA for the CDR3 is TGTGCCAGCAGTTACTCCCTGGGCAGGGGTGATGGCTACACCTTC.

This chain uses TRBV2 with TRBJ2-6; D remains unclear. This CDR3 comprises 15 residues. Between the trimmed V and J ends, which lost 3 bases and 0 bases, there was a span of 6 bases. The V gene's germline CDR1 is SNHLY and CDR2 FYNNEI. The CDR3 coding sequence is TGTGCCAGCAGTGAGGCGTCCTCTGGGGCCAACGTCCTGACTTTC. It yields the protein CASSEASSGANVLTF.

This clonotype occurred many times. The junction and the germline gene differ at one end; a read error may be behind it. V and J are TRBV5-1 and TRBJ2-3; maybe TRBD2 (6 bases). CDR1 is SGHRS, CDR2 YFSETQ, per germline. This CDR3 is built from 15 residues. The CDR3 DNA reads as TGTGCCAGCAGCTTGGCAGGGAGGAGCACAGATACGCAGTATTTT. Its translation is CASSLAGRSTDTQYF.

This clonotype was seen many times. The J gene is TRBJ2-3, the V gene TRBV5-1, with D uncertain. The CDR3 consists of 13 residues. Germline assignment: CDR1 SGHRS and CDR2 YFSETQ. The germline V and J ends were trimmed by 4 bases and 0 bases, with 6 bases remaining between them. CDR3 DNA: TGCGCCAGCAGCCATATAAGCACAGATACGCAGTATTTT. Translation: CASSHISTDTQYF.

Ten or more counts support this clonotype. The chain is built from TRBV11-3 and TRBJ2-3, with TRBD2 matching 10 bases. Unmatched junction bases numbered 1, after V lost 3 bases and J lost 1 base. CDR1 and CDR2 from the germline V gene are SGHNT and YENEEA. This CDR3 has 15 residues. CDR3 sequence reads: CASSFGLAGTDTQYF. The DNA of the CDR3 is TGTGCCAGCAGCTTCGGACTAGCGGGCACAGATACGCAGTATTTT.